This T cell receptor (beta chain) was recovered during a study of identical twins. Study-wide findings and caveats: Out-of-frame TCR alpha sharing observed in monozygotic twins exceeded model estimates. Beta clonotypes that were abundant in cord blood contained fewer insertions, a pattern absent from memory repertoires.

This clonotype has a handful of counts. Its antigen is unidentified. V gave up 3 bases and J gave up 7 bases; unmatched junction bases: 4. The CDR3 length is 13 residues. The germline V gene has CDR1 DFQATT and CDR2 SNEGSKA (reference sequence). TCRdb fed the 5' RACE reads into MiXCR, producing one record per CDR3 protein. The sample includes 450,000 or so distinct CDR3 sequences, 20% to 25% of them seen just once. These data were likewise used in another study, on T cells expressing NK-cell markers. In that study: Restricting sorting to alpha-beta TCR T cells was achieved in several experiments by an anti-gamma-delta TCR antibody.

This sequence was found in a woman between 18 and 29 years old in good health. The chain is built from TRBV20-1 and TRBJ2-2, with 8 bases fitting TRBD2. The specimen was CD4+ T cells sorted from blood. The CDR3 DNA is TGCAGTGCTAGTGCGGGAGGAGACGGGGAGCTGTTTTTT. Amino acid sequence: CSASAGGDGELFF.